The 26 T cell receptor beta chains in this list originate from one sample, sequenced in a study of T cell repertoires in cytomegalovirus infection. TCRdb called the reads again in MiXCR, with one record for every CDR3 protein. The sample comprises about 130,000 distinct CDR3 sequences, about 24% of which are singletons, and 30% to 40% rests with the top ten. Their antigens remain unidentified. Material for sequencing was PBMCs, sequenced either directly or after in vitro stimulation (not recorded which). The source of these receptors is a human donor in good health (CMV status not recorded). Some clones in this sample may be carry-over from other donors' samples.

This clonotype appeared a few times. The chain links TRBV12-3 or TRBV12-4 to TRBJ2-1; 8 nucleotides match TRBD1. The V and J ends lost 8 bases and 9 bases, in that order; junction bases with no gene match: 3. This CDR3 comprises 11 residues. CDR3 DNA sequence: TGTGCCAGCGAAACAGGGGGTGAGCAGTTCTTC. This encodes CASETGGEQFF.

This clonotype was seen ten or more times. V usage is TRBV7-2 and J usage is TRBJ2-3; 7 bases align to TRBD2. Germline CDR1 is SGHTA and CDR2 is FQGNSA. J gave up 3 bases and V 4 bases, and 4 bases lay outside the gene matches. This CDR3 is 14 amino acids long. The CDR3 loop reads CASSSAGVTDTQYF. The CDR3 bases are TGTGCCAGCAGCTCGGCGGGAGTTACAGATACGCAGTATTTT.

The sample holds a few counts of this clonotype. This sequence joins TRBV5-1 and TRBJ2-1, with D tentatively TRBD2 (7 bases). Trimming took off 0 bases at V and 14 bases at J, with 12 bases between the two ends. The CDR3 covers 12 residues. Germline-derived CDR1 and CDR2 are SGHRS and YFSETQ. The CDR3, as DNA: TGCGCCAGCAGCTTGGAAGGGGGGGGAAAGTTCTTC. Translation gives CASSLEGGGKFF.

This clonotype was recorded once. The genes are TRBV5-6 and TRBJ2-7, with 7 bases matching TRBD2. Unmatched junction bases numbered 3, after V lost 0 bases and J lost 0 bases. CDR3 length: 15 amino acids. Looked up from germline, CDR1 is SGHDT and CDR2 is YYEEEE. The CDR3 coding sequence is TGTGCCAGCAGCTTGGCGAGCGGGATCTCCTACGAGCAGTACTTC. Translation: CASSLASGISYEQYF.

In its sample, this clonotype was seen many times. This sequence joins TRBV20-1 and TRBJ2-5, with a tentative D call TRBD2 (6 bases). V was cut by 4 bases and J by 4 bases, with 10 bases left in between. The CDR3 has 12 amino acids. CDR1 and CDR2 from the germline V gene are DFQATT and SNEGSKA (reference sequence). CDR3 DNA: TGCAGTGCTACGCGGGATGGAGAGACCCAGTACTTC. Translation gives CSATRDGETQYF.

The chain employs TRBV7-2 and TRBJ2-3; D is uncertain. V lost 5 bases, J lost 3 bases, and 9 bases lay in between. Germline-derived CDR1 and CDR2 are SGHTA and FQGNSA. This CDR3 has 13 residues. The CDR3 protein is CASSTTSTDTQYF. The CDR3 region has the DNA TGTGCCAGCAGCACCACTTCGACAGATACGCAGTATTTT.

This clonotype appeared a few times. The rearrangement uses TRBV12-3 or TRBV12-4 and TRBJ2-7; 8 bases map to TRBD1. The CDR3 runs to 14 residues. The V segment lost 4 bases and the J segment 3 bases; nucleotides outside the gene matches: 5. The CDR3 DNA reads TGTGCCAGCAGTTGGGGACAGGAGGGCTACGAGCAGTACTTC. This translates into CASSWGQEGYEQYF.

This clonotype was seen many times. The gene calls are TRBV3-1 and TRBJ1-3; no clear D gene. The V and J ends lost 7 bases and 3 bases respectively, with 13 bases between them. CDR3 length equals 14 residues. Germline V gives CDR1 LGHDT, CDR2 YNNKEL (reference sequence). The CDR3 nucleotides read TGTGCCAGCACTTGGTCCGACTTTGGAAACACCATATATTTT. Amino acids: CASTWSDFGNTIYF. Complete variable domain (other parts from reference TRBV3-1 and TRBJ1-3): DTAVSQTPKYLVTQMGNDKSIKCEQNLGHDTMYWYKQDSKKFLKIMFSYNNKELIINETVPNRFSPKSPDKAHLNLHINSLELGDSAVYFCASTWSDFGNTIYFGEGSWLTVV.

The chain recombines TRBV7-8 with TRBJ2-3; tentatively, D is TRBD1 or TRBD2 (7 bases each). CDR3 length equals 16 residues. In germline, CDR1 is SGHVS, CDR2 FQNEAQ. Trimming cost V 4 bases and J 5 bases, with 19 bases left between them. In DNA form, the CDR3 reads TGTGCCAGCAGCTCCGTCAGGGGGAGGGCCATAGATACGCAGTATTTT. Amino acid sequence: CASSSVRGRAIDTQYF.

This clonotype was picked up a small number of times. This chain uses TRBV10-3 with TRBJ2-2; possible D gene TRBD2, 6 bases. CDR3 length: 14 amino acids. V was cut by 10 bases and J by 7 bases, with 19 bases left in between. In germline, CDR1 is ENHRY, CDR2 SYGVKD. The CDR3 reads CATEGPGVVGELFF. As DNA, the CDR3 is TGTGCCACCGAGGGACCGGGAGTGGTCGGGGAGCTGTTTTTT.

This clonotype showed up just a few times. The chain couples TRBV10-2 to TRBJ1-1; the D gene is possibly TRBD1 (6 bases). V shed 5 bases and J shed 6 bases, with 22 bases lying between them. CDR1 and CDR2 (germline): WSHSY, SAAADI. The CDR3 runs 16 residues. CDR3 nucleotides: TGCGCCAGCAGTCATCCCGGGGATAGGGGGGACGCTGAAGCTTTCTTT. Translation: CASSHPGDRGDAEAFF.

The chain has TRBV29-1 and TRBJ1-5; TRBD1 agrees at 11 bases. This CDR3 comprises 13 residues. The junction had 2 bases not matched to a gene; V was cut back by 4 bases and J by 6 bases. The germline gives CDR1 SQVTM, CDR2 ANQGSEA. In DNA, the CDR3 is TGCAGCGTTGGGGACAGGGGGGGTCAGCCCCAGCATTTT. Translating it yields CSVGDRGGQPQHF.

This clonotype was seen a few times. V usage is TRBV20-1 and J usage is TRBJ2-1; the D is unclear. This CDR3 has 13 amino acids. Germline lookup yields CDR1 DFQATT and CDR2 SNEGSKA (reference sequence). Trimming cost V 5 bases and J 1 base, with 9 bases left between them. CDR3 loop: CSAGPGSYNEQFF. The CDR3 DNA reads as TGCAGTGCTGGCCCCGGATCCTACAATGAGCAGTTCTTC.

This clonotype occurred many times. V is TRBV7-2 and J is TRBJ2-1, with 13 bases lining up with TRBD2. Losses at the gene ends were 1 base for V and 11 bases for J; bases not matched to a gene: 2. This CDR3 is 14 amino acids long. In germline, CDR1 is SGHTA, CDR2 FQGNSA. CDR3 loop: CASSLGTSGSQQFF. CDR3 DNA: TGTGCCAGCAGCTTAGGGACTAGCGGGAGCCAGCAGTTCTTC.

In DNA form, the CDR3 reads TGTGCCAGTAGTACCCGAATAGCGGGAGAAGGGGCAGATACGCAGTATTTT. Protein sequence: CASSTRIAGEGADTQYF. The rearrangement links TRBV19 to TRBJ2-3; 9 bases match TRBD2. The junction had 12 bases not matched to a gene; V was cut back by 4 bases and J by 4 bases. The CDR3 covers 17 residues. Germline CDR1 and CDR2: LNHDA and SQIVND (reference sequence). The full variable domain, its missing parts supplied by reference TRBV19 and TRBJ2-3, is DGGITQSPKYLFRKEGQNVTLSCEQNLNHDAMYWYRQDPGQGLRLIYYSQIVNDFQKGDIAEGYSVSREKKESFPLTVTSAQKNPTAFYLCASSTRIAGEGADTQYFGPGTRLTVL.

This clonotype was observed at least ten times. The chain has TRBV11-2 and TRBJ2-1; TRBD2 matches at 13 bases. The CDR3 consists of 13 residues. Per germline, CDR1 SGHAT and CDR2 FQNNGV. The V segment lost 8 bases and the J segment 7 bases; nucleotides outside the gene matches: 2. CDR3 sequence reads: CASLLAGGNEQFF. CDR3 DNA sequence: TGTGCCAGCTTACTAGCGGGAGGGAATGAGCAGTTCTTC. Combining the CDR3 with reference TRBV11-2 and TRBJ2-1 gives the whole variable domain EAGVAQSPRYKIIEKRQSVAFWCNPISGHATLYWYQQILGQGPKLLIQFQNNGVVDDSQLPKDRFSAERLKGVDSTLKIQPAKLEDSAVYLCASLLAGGNEQFFGPGTRLTVL.

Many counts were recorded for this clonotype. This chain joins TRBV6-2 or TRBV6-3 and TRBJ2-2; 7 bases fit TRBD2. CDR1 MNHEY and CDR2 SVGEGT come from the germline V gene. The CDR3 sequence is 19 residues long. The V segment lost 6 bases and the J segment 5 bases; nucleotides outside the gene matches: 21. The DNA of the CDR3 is TGTGCCAGCAGCCGCACCCCCCACCGGGCGGGAGCCGGAACCGGGGAGCTGTTTTTT. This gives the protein CASSRTPHRAGAGTGELFF.

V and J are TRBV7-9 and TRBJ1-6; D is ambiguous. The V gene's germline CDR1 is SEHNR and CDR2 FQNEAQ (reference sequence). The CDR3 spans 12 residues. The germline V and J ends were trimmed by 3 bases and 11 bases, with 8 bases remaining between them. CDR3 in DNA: TGTGCCAGCAGCTTCGAGAGGACACCCCTCCACTTT. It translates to CASSFERTPLHF.

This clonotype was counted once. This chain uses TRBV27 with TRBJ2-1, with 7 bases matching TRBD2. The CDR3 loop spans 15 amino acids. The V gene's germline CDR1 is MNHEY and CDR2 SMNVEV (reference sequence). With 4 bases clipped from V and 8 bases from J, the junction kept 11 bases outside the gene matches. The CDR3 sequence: CASSSPGTNVDEQFF. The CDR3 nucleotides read TGTGCCAGCAGTTCCCCTGGGACTAATGTCGATGAGCAGTTCTTC.

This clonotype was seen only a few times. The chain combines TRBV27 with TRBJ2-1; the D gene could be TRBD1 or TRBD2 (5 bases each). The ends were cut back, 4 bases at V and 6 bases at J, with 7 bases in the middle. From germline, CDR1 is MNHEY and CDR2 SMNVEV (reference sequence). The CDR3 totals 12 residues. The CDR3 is CASSWGTNEQFF. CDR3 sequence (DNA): TGTGCCAGCAGTTGGGGGACCAATGAGCAGTTCTTC.

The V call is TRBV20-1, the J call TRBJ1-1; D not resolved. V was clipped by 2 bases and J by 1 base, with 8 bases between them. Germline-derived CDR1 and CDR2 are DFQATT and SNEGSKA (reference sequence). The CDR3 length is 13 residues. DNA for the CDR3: TGCAGTGCTAGATGGAGGCGGAACACTGAAGCTTTCTTT. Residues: CSARWRRNTEAFF.

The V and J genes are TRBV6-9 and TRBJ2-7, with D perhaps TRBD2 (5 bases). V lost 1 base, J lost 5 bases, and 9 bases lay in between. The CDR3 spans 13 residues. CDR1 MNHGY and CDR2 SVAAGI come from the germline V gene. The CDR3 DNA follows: TGTGCCAGCAGTTATTACGCTAGCCACGAGCAGTACGTC. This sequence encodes CASSYYASHEQYV.

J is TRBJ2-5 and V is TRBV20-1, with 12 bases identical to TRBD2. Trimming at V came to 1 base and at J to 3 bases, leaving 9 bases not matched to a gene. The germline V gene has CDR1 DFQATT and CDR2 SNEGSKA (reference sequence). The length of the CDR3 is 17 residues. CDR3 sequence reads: CSARAASGRAGEETQYF. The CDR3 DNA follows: TGCAGTGCTAGAGCTGCTAGCGGGAGGGCAGGGGAAGAGACCCAGTACTTC.

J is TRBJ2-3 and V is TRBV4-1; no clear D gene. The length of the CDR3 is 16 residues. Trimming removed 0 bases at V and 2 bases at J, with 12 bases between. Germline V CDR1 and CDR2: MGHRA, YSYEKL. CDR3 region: CASSQDRPRFTDTQYF. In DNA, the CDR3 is TGCGCCAGCAGCCAAGATCGGCCCAGGTTCACAGATACGCAGTATTTT.

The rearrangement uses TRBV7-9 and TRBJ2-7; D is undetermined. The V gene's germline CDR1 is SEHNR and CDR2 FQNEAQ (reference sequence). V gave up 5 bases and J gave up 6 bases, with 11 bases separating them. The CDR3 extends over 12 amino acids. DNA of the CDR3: TGTGCCAGCAGCCTGCTAAACTCCGAGCAGTACGTC. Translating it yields CASSLLNSEQYV.

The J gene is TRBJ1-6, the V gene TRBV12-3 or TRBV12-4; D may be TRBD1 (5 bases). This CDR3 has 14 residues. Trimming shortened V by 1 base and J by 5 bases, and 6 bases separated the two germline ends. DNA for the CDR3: TGTGCCAGCAGTTTAGTGACAGATAATTCACCCCTCCACTTT. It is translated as CASSLVTDNSPLHF.